There are a few counts of the clone carrying this TCR beta chain. What it binds is not known. This entry is derived from a study of cytomegalovirus exposure and HLA in healthy donors. Germline V gives CDR1 SNHLY, CDR2 FYNNEI. The V end lost 8 bases, the J end lost 6 bases, and 13 bases lay between the germline ends. There are 12 residues in the CDR3. The primer mix had 60 Vbeta and 13 Jbeta primers. The repertoire was sequenced with immunoSEQ multiplex PCR; TCRdb's copy has only in-frame clones and lacks some. This sample has some 180,000 clones, with 60% to 85% found just once. Study results and caveats: Overall, 164 TCR beta chains were annotated as cytomegalovirus-associated. Most of the TCR beta V segments (in an earlier analysis) were productive either about 87% or about 30% of the time.

The chain employs TRBV2 and TRBJ1-2; the D is unclear. The clonotype comes from a man between 18 and 35 years old in good health and CMV-seronegative. Sequencing used PBMCs. CDR3 bases: TGTGCCAGCTCGGCCAGGATCCATGGCTACACCTTC. Encoded protein: CASSARIHGYTF.